The present T cell receptor (beta chain) was sequenced within a study of blood T cell repertoires in COVID-19. Across the whole study: There were acute and convalescent COVID-19 samples, and they came from the United States, Italy and Spain. Sources were T cells, B-cell-depleted T cells, or PBMCs; the material itself was cDNA or gDNA.

Authors' analysis steps: Quantification of nucleated cells was approximated via reference gene primer amplification. Sequencing used immunoSEQ multiplex PCR; TCRdb keeps in-frame clones, though not all of them. D and trimming come from the DNA, and the V and J calls and clone size come from that table. The data show about 34,000 clones, about 89% seen once. Germline CDR1 and CDR2: MNHEY and SVGEGT. CDR3 size: 13 residues. Deletions cut 6 bases from V and 8 bases from J, with 16 bases between. The sequenced sample consisted of peripheral blood. The receptor's source is an older man with active COVID-19. The chain joins TRBV6-2 or TRBV6-3 to TRBJ1-2, with D possibly being TRBD1 (6 bases). The CDR3 nucleotides are TGTGCCAGCAGCCAAACAGGGACGTTCGGCTACACCTTC. Translated: CASSQTGTFGYTF.